This TCR beta chain was recovered during a study of CD8 T cells in ankylosing spondylitis. Study observations and caveats: Earlier studies detected some motif variants in reactive arthritis synovial fluid and blood. Seven to nine highly homologous variants formed a TCR beta motif that appeared characteristic of ankylosing spondylitis blood.

As the method for making TCR beta libraries, quantitative 5'-RACE with molecular barcodes was used. TCRdb re-analysed the 5' RACE reads in MiXCR, keeping a single row per CDR3 protein. The table has roughly 250,000 distinct CDR3 sequences, over 8.5% seen once. The V end was cut by 4 bases, the J end by 3 bases, with 14 bases between. Looked up from germline, CDR1 is KGHDR and CDR2 is SFDVKD. The CDR3 is 15 residues long. This clonotype came up many times. Its cognate antigen is unknown. The specimen sequenced was blood, either unsorted or a sorted T cell fraction (not recorded which). V gene TRBV24-1 combines with J gene TRBJ1-1; a possible D gene is TRBD1 (5 bases). The sequence was obtained from a male donor with ankylosing spondylitis or in good health (not recorded which). CDR3 in DNA: TGTGCCACCAGTGACCAGGGTTCAGCGGACACTGAAGCTTTCTTT. Encoded protein: CATSDQGSADTEAFF.